The sequence of this T cell receptor beta chain was determined in a study of OX40 agonist ivuxolimab in advanced cancers. The repertoire was sequenced with immunoSEQ multiplex PCR; TCRdb's copy has only in-frame clones and lacks some. The table records roughly 64,000 clones, about 90% of them present only once. This specimen was CD4+ or CD8+ T cells sorted from blood, taken in a trial of the OX40 agonist ivuxolimab. This receptor was identified in an adult with an advanced solid tumor such as melanoma, head and neck, liver or kidney cancer.

CDR3 residues: CASSYSIQGRTEKLFF. In nucleotides, the CDR3 is TGTGCCAGCAGTTACTCGATACAGGGTAGAACTGAAAAACTGTTTTTT. The rearrangement joins TRBV6-5 to TRBJ1-4; possibly TRBD1 for D (6 bases). V shed 0 bases and J shed 7 bases, with 15 bases lying between them. Per the germline V gene, CDR1 is MNHEY and CDR2 is SVGAGI. The CDR3 runs 16 residues.